This entry lists 25 T cell receptor beta chains sequenced from one sample in a study of blood T cell repertoires in COVID-19. Only in-frame clones appear in the TCRdb table, and some are missing; sequencing was by immunoSEQ multiplex PCR. The sample contains over 250,000 clones, around 90% of which appear only once. Sequenced material: peripheral blood. These receptors all come from a man aged 45-65 years with acute or convalescent COVID-19.

This clone was counted a single time. CDR3 region: CATSDHDRNYGYTF. In nucleotides, the CDR3 is TGTGCCACCAGTGATCATGACAGGAACTATGGCTACACCTTC. V gene TRBV24-1 combines with J gene TRBJ1-2, with D tentatively TRBD1 (6 bases). CDR1 and CDR2 (germline): KGHDR, SFDVKD. Trimming took off 3 bases at V and 2 bases at J, with 9 bases between the two ends. This CDR3 contains 14 residues.

The V call is TRBV7-4, the J call TRBJ2-7; D may be TRBD2 (6 bases). Trimming removed 3 bases from V and 4 bases from J, with 16 bases in between. The CDR3 is made up of 15 amino acids. Looked up from germline, CDR1 is SGHVT and CDR2 is SQSDAQ. The CDR3: CASSFSGDLWYEQYF. The CDR3 DNA is TGTGCCAGCAGCTTTTCGGGGGATTTATGGTACGAGCAGTACTTC.

The CDR3 region has the DNA TGTGCCTGGAACCGGGAACTCGCAACTAATGAAAAACTGTTTTTT. Residues: CAWNRELATNEKLFF. This chain links TRBV30 with TRBJ1-4; D is undetermined. The CDR3 loop spans 15 amino acids. Germline CDR1 and CDR2: GTSNPN and SVGIG (reference sequence). V lost 4 bases to trimming and J lost 0 bases, with 12 bases between them.

A few counts support this clone. V usage is TRBV11-1 and J usage is TRBJ1-3; TRBD1 might be the D (6 bases). V shed 5 bases and J shed 2 bases, with 10 bases lying between them. Germline V gene lookup returns CDR1 SGHAT and CDR2 FQDESV (reference sequence). The length of the CDR3 is 14 residues. DNA of the CDR3: TGTGCCAGCAGCCCGACAGGTACTGGAAACACCATATATTTT. Amino acids: CASSPTGTGNTIYF.

This sequence joins TRBV11-2 and TRBJ2-3; perhaps TRBD1 as D (5 bases). This CDR3 spans 15 amino acids. V lost 1 base and J 4 bases, leaving 12 bases between the germline ends. Germline CDR1 SGHAT, CDR2 FQNNGV. The CDR3 reads CASSLVGQGPDTQYF. In DNA form, the CDR3 reads TGTGCCAGCAGCTTAGTTGGGCAGGGTCCAGATACGCAGTATTTT.

The chain links TRBV6-5 to TRBJ1-2; D unresolved. With 8 bases removed from V and 1 base from J, the gap between germline ends came to 17 bases. Germline CDR1 MNHEY, CDR2 SVGAGI. The CDR3 sequence is 15 residues long. The CDR3 loop reads CASGQAGYLNYGYTF. CDR3 nucleotides: TGTGCCAGCGGCCAGGCGGGCTACCTTAACTATGGCTACACCTTC.

The V gene is TRBV14, the J gene TRBJ1-2; the D is unclear. V lost 8 bases to trimming and J lost 6 bases, with 13 bases between them. CDR1 SGHDN and CDR2 FVKESK come from the germline V gene. The CDR3 sequence is 12 residues long. CDR3 sequence (DNA): TGTGCCAGCGGCCGGCAGGCCCATGGCTACACCTTC. Its translation: CASGRQAHGYTF.

The chain recombines TRBV29-1 with TRBJ2-2; 7 positions agree with TRBD1. CDR3 length: 12 residues. After removal of 5 bases from V and 7 bases from J, the junction contained 4 bases not matched to a gene. Germline CDR1 SQVTM, CDR2 ANQGSEA. The CDR3 is CSVRQGNGELFF. Written as DNA, the CDR3 is TGCAGCGTTCGACAGGGAAACGGGGAGCTGTTTTTT.

The genes are TRBV30 and TRBJ1-5; a weak D match, TRBD1 (6 bases). Germline V gene lookup returns CDR1 GTSNPN and CDR2 SVGIG (reference sequence). This CDR3 contains 14 residues. Trimming stripped 1 base from V and 2 bases from J, with 9 bases between. Here the CDR3 reads CAWSDRVGNQPQHF. CDR3 coding DNA: TGTGCCTGGAGTGACAGGGTGGGCAATCAGCCCCAGCATTTT. Together with reference TRBV30 and TRBJ1-5, the CDR3 gives the full variable domain: SQTIHQWPATLVQPVGSPLSLECTVEGTSNPNLYWYRQAAGRGLQLLFYSVGIGQISSEVPQNLSASRPQDRQFILSSKKLLLSDSGFYLCAWSDRVGNQPQHFGDGTRLSIL.

This chain links TRBV19 with TRBJ2-2, with 11 positions matching TRBD1. V lost 6 bases and J lost 4; bases outside the gene matches: 4. The V gene's germline CDR1 is LNHDA and CDR2 SQIVND (reference sequence). This CDR3 has 15 amino acids. In DNA, the CDR3 is TGTGCCAGTAGAGGACAGGGGGCTATCACCGGGGAGCTGTTTTTT. Protein product: CASRGQGAITGELFF. Filled out from reference TRBV19 and TRBJ2-2, the complete variable domain reads DGGITQSPKYLFRKEGQNVTLSCEQNLNHDAMYWYRQDPGQGLRLIYYSQIVNDFQKGDIAEGYSVSREKKESFPLTVTSAQKNPTAFYLCASRGQGAITGELFFGEGSRLTVL.

CDR3 sequence: CASSDSQGKDYGYTF. The CDR3 DNA is TGTGCCAGCAGTGATAGTCAGGGGAAGGACTATGGCTACACCTTC. This chain uses TRBV2 with TRBJ1-2; a possible D gene is TRBD1 (6 bases). The CDR3 consists of 15 residues. Germline V lookup: CDR1 SNHLY, CDR2 FYNNEI. V dropped 3 bases and J dropped 3 bases, with 14 bases sitting between them.

This clone showed up just a few times. The V and J genes are TRBV9 and TRBJ2-2, with D unresolved. The CDR3 extends over 14 amino acids. CDR1 and CDR2 (germline): SGDLS, YYNGEE. The V and J ends lost 3 bases and 4 bases respectively, with 10 bases between them. In DNA form, the CDR3 reads TGTGCCAGCAGCGCCAACTTATTCACCGGGGAGCTGTTTTTT. Translated, it gives CASSANLFTGELFF.

V usage is TRBV4-2 and J usage is TRBJ2-3; TRBD2 aligns across 9 bases. This CDR3 is 16 amino acids long. CDR1 LGHNA and CDR2 YNFKEQ come from the germline V gene. J gave up 2 bases and V 1 base, and 4 bases lay outside the gene matches. The CDR3 DNA is TGTGCCAGCAGCCAAGTAGCGGGGGCCCTCACAGATACGCAGTATTTT. Its protein is CASSQVAGALTDTQYF.

The chain combines TRBV9 with TRBJ2-2, with D unclear. From germline, CDR1 is SGDLS and CDR2 YYNGEE. This CDR3 spans 13 amino acids. Trimming removed 4 bases from V and 1 base from J, with 5 bases in between. CDR3: CASSLRNTGELFF. The DNA for the CDR3 is TGTGCCAGCAGCCTCAGGAACACCGGGGAGCTGTTTTTT.

V gene TRBV3-1 (or the pseudogene TRBV3-2) combines with J gene TRBJ1-2, with TRBD1 identical over 7 bases. The germline gives CDR1 LGHDT, CDR2 YNNKEL (reference sequence). J was trimmed by 6 bases and V by 3 bases; bases with no gene match: 1. The CDR3 runs to 12 residues. The CDR3 loop reads CASSHDRDGYTF. Here the CDR3 DNA reads TGTGCCAGCAGCCATGACAGGGATGGCTACACCTTC.

The chain links TRBV12-3 or TRBV12-4 to TRBJ2-7, with D uncertain. The CDR3 runs 13 residues. V was shortened by 1 base and J by 3 bases, with 7 bases between the two germline ends. CDR3 sequence: CASSLERYYEQYF. Here the CDR3 DNA reads TGTGCCAGCAGTTTAGAACGGTACTACGAGCAGTACTTC.

The rearrangement links TRBV6-1 to TRBJ2-3; 8 bases fit TRBD1. There are 17 residues in the CDR3. Trimming cost V 0 bases and J 1 base; bases outside gene matches: 6. The germline CDR1 and CDR2 sequences are MNHNS and SASEGT. The CDR3 spells CASSEAASGGGTDTQYF. In DNA, the CDR3 is TGTGCCAGCAGTGAAGCGGCATCAGGGGGCGGCACAGATACGCAGTATTTT.

V and J are TRBV3-1 (or the pseudogene TRBV3-2) and TRBJ1-1; no clear D gene. The germline V and J ends were trimmed by 4 bases and 0 bases, with 12 bases remaining between them. This CDR3 has 15 residues. Germline CDR1 LGHDT, CDR2 YNNKEL (reference sequence). This chain's CDR3 is CASSPGLIMNTEAFF. The CDR3 DNA is TGTGCCAGCAGCCCTGGACTGATCATGAACACTGAAGCTTTCTTT.

The gene calls are TRBV3-1 (or the pseudogene TRBV3-2) and TRBJ1-3; 9 bases fit TRBD1. Losses at the gene ends were 7 bases for V and 1 base for J; bases not matched to a gene: 5. CDR3 length: 15 residues. Germline-derived CDR1 and CDR2 are LGHDT and YNNKEL (reference sequence). CDR3 loop: CASTPGQGSGNTIYF. In DNA, the CDR3 is TGTGCCAGCACCCCGGGACAGGGATCTGGAAACACCATATATTTT.

The chain has TRBV14 and TRBJ1-2, with D possibly TRBD1 on 6 matching bases. Trimming took off 4 bases at V and 0 bases at J, with 21 bases between the two ends. CDR1 is SGHDN, CDR2 FVKESK, per germline. This CDR3 comprises 18 residues. The CDR3 DNA is TGTGCCAGCAGCCTGCACGACAGGATGGAGATGGCTAACTATGGCTACACCTTC. Its protein product is CASSLHDRMEMANYGYTF.

The chain carries TRBV7-6 and TRBJ2-3, with a weak D call TRBD2 (6 bases). CDR3 length: 16 amino acids. Looked up from germline, CDR1 is SGHVS and CDR2 is FNYEAQ. Trimming stripped 0 bases from V and 1 base from J, with 11 bases between. CDR3: CASSLAWASGTDTQYF. DNA for the CDR3: TGTGCCAGCAGCTTAGCGTGGGCTAGCGGCACAGATACGCAGTATTTT.

The rearrangement uses TRBV6-2 or TRBV6-3 and TRBJ1-4; 9 bases are a match to TRBD1. The V and J ends lost 6 bases and 5 bases, in that order; junction bases with no gene match: 4. The CDR3 extends over 14 amino acids. In germline, CDR1 is MNHEY, CDR2 SVGEGT. CDR3 in DNA: TGTGCCAGCAGCGACGGGACAGGGAATGAAAAACTGTTTTTT. Translating it yields CASSDGTGNEKLFF.

The genes are TRBV5-1 and TRBJ1-5; no definite D call. Germline CDR1 SGHRS, CDR2 YFSETQ. This CDR3 spans 14 amino acids. With 4 bases removed from V and 5 bases from J, the gap between germline ends came to 13 bases. CDR3 region: CASSPSEGYQPQHF. The CDR3 DNA follows: TGCGCCAGCAGCCCTAGCGAGGGTTATCAGCCCCAGCATTTT. The variable domain in full, with the rest retrieved from reference TRBV5-1 and TRBJ1-5, is KAGVTQTPRYLIKTRGQQVTLSCSPISGHRSVSWYQQTPGQGLQFLFEYFSETQRNKGNFPGRFSGRQFSNSRSEMNVSTLELGDSALYLCASSPSEGYQPQHFGDGTRLSIL.

The chain links TRBV7-3 to TRBJ2-7; D is possibly TRBD1 (6 bases). V was cut by 5 bases and J by 4 bases, with 15 bases left in between. The germline CDR1 and CDR2 sequences are SGHTA and FQGTGA. The CDR3 has 14 residues. CDR3 region: CASSEGQPGYEQYF. The CDR3, as DNA: TGTGCCAGCAGCGAAGGACAGCCTGGGTACGAGCAGTACTTC.

V usage is TRBV9 and J usage is TRBJ2-7; D gene ambiguous. Between the trimmed V and J ends, which lost 0 bases and 0 bases, there was a span of 7 bases. This CDR3 is built from 14 residues. Germline V gives CDR1 SGDLS, CDR2 YYNGEE. CDR3 nucleotides: TGTGCCAGCAGCGTAGGGCCAGACTCCTACGAGCAGTACTTC. Translated: CASSVGPDSYEQYF.